This T cell receptor (beta chain) is from a study of CD8 T cells in ankylosing spondylitis. J gave up 4 bases and V 3 bases, and 3 bases lay outside the gene matches. Germline V gene data show CDR1 as SGDLS and CDR2 as YYNGEE. The CDR3 contains 14 residues. TCRdb itself ran the 5' RACE reads through MiXCR, one entry per CDR3 protein. The data show roughly 280,000 distinct CDR3 sequences, with around 20% seen just once and about 8.2% held by the top ten. The sample taken for sequencing was blood, either unsorted or a sorted T cell fraction (not recorded which). The TCR originated in a male donor with ankylosing spondylitis or in good health (not recorded which). The rearrangement links TRBV9 to TRBJ2-2; TRBD1 matches 7 bases. The CDR3 loop is CASSAGQITGELFF. CDR3 bases: TGTGCCAGCAGCGCGGGACAGATCACCGGGGAGCTGTTTTTT.